This entry lists 24 T cell receptor beta chains sequenced from one sample in a study of cytomegalovirus exposure and HLA in healthy donors. The PCR was carried out with 60 Vbeta primers and 13 Jbeta primers. Method: immunoSEQ multiplex PCR; TCRdb's copy keeps in-frame clones and lacks some. Of 150,000 to 200,000 clones in the sample, approximately 70% were seen once. The sample comprised PBMCs. Receptors were obtained from a woman in her thirties or forties in good health and CMV-seropositive.

This clone was detected only a few times. The chain links TRBV5-1 to TRBJ2-3; D remains ambiguous. The CDR3 sequence is 15 residues long. The germline V gene has CDR1 SGHRS and CDR2 YFSETQ. V was pared by 0 bases and J by 4 bases, with 12 bases between. This CDR3 is CASSLAVRSPDTQYF. Here the CDR3 DNA reads TGCGCCAGCAGCTTGGCCGTGAGGTCACCAGATACGCAGTATTTT.

This chain connects TRBV7-9 to TRBJ2-1, with D hard to call. V lost 1 base to trimming and J lost 3 bases, with 10 bases between them. The germline V gene has CDR1 SEHNR and CDR2 FQNEAQ (reference sequence). This CDR3 has 15 amino acids. The CDR3 DNA follows: TGTGCCAGCAGCTTAGGTCGTATGAGCTACAATGAGCAGTTCTTC. Translated: CASSLGRMSYNEQFF.

The gene calls are TRBV29-1 and TRBJ2-3; 7 bases agree with TRBD1. The CDR3 totals 13 residues. V shed 1 base, J shed 4 bases, and the junction held 2 bases outside the gene matches. The germline gives CDR1 SQVTM, CDR2 ANQGSEA. The CDR3 DNA sequence: TGCAGCGTTGAAGGGCAGGGGGCAGATACGCAGTATTTT. This codes for CSVEGQGADTQYF.

The chain employs TRBV13 and TRBJ2-1; TRBD2 aligns across 8 bases. The trim removed 2 bases at V and 6 bases at J, leaving 6 bases unmatched. Germline lookup yields CDR1 PRHDT and CDR2 FYEKMQ (reference sequence). The CDR3 is 15 amino acids. CDR3 protein: CASSLIGLAGNEQFF. As DNA, the CDR3 is TGTGCCAGCAGCTTAATAGGACTAGCTGGCAATGAGCAGTTCTTC.

Concerning this clone: One end of the junction fails to match germline, which may point to a read error. V gene TRBV4-1 combines with J gene TRBJ1-2, with D perhaps TRBD1 (6 bases). Germline CDR1 is MGHRA and CDR2 is YSYEKL. This CDR3 is built from 17 residues. This chain's CDR3 is CASSPLLPNRVRNGYPF. CDR3 DNA sequence: TGCGCCAGCAGCCCTTTACTCCCGAACAGGGTGAGGAATGGCTACCCCTTC.

This chain links TRBV27 with TRBJ2-1, with 8 nucleotides matching TRBD2. This CDR3 has 16 amino acids. V gave up 5 bases and J gave up 3 bases; unmatched junction bases: 9. Germline V lookup: CDR1 MNHEY, CDR2 SMNVEV (reference sequence). The CDR3 spells CASSALTSGVYNEQFF. For the CDR3, the DNA is TGTGCCAGCAGTGCACTCACTAGCGGAGTCTACAATGAGCAGTTCTTC.

CDR3 loop: CAIAGQGDWETQYF. The DNA for the CDR3 is TGTGCCATCGCGGGGCAGGGTGACTGGGAGACCCAGTACTTC. The gene calls are TRBV10-3 and TRBJ2-5; D might be TRBD2 (6 bases). This CDR3 spans 14 amino acids. Trimming left V 8 bases short and J 5 bases short, with 18 bases between. CDR1 and CDR2 from the germline V gene are ENHRY and SYGVKD.

The chain carries TRBV4-1 and TRBJ2-2; possible D gene TRBD2, 6 bases. CDR1 and CDR2 from the germline V gene are MGHRA and YSYEKL. The CDR3 extends over 16 amino acids. V dropped 0 bases and J dropped 1 base, with 9 bases sitting between them. In nucleotides, the CDR3 is TGCGCCAGCAGCCAAGAAAGCGGGTTGAACACCGGGGAGCTGTTTTTT. Translated: CASSQESGLNTGELFF.

This chain links TRBV10-3 with TRBJ1-3; no clear D gene. Trimming removed 3 bases at V and 4 bases at J, with 10 bases between. The CDR3 is made up of 14 amino acids. Germline V gene lookup returns CDR1 ENHRY and CDR2 SYGVKD. Written as DNA, the CDR3 is TGTGCCATCAGTGATGTGACACAGGGAAACACCATATATTTT. Its translation: CAISDVTQGNTIYF.

J is TRBJ2-1 and V is TRBV4-3; TRBD1 agrees at 8 bases. The length of the CDR3 is 16 residues. V gave up 0 bases and J gave up 8 bases; unmatched junction bases: 9. Germline V gene lookup returns CDR1 LGHNA and CDR2 YSLEER. The CDR3 loop is CASSQDRQGAWDEQFF. In DNA form, the CDR3 reads TGCGCCAGCAGCCAAGATCGGCAGGGGGCTTGGGATGAGCAGTTCTTC.

This clone was detected only a few times. The V call is TRBV6-6, the J call TRBJ2-5; D is uncertain. This CDR3 has 12 amino acids. Per the germline V gene, CDR1 is MNHNY and CDR2 is SVGAGI (reference sequence). V was pared by 2 bases and J by 2 bases, with 3 bases between. This CDR3 is CASSYQQETQYF. The CDR3 nucleotides are TGTGCCAGCAGTTACCAGCAAGAGACCCAGTACTTC.

This clone was recorded only once. The genes are TRBV4-3 and TRBJ2-7; TRBD2 matches 12 bases. CDR3 length equals 17 residues. V lost 2 bases to trimming and J lost 3 bases; unmatched junction nucleotides: 8. The germline V gene encodes CDR1 LGHNA and CDR2 YSLEER. The CDR3 loop reads CASSQTSGTSGFYEQYF. For the CDR3, the DNA is TGCGCCAGCAGCCAAACTTCCGGGACTAGCGGGTTCTACGAGCAGTACTTC.

V is TRBV4-3 and J is TRBJ2-3; 11 positions agree with TRBD1. This CDR3 has 16 amino acids. Germline CDR1 and CDR2: LGHNA and YSLEER. The J segment lost 8 bases and the V segment lost 1 base, leaving 8 bases of the junction unmatched. CDR3 in DNA: TGCGCCAGCAGCCAAGGGGGACAGGGGGGAATATTTACGCAGTATTTT. Translating it yields CASSQGGQGGIFTQYF.

V and J are TRBV6-4 and TRBJ2-5, with 7 bases fitting TRBD2. The J call is in doubt because the DNA end fits TRBJ2-7 better. CDR1 is MRHNA and CDR2 is SNTAGT in the germline V gene. The CDR3 is 14 residues long. CDR3 sequence (DNA): TGTGCCAGCACTGGGAGGGGTGGCACCTACGAGCAGTACTTC. This encodes CASTGRGGTYEQYF.

This clone is a singleton in its sample. CDR3 in DNA: TGTGCCAGCAGTTCCGCGGGACAGGGGGCTGGCTACACCTTC. It translates to CASSSAGQGAGYTF. The V and J genes are TRBV28 and TRBJ1-2, with 12 bases identical to TRBD1. CDR3 length: 14 amino acids. The ends lost 4 bases at V and 7 bases at J; junction bases unmatched: 4. CDR1 is MDHEN and CDR2 is SYDVKM in the germline V gene.

J is TRBJ2-5 and V is TRBV6-5, with D maybe TRBD2 (6 bases). V lost 6 bases, J lost 3 bases, and 8 bases lay in between. Germline CDR1 is MNHEY and CDR2 is SVGAGI. This CDR3 is 12 amino acids long. This CDR3 reads CASSGEEETQYF. The CDR3 DNA reads as TGTGCCAGCAGCGGGGAGGAAGAGACCCAGTACTTC.

The chain couples TRBV10-3 to TRBJ2-2; TRBD2 matches 9 bases. Germline lookup yields CDR1 ENHRY and CDR2 SYGVKD. Trimming at V came to 5 bases and at J to 2 bases, leaving 12 bases not matched to a gene. The CDR3 has 18 residues. The CDR3 bases are TGTGCCATCAGTATATCTAGCGGGAAGGGGCCTAACACCGGGGAGCTGTTTTTT. It translates to CAISISSGKGPNTGELFF.

With regard to this clone: An end of the junction does not agree with germline; a read error may underlie this. This rearrangement joins TRBV9 to TRBJ1-2, with TRBD1 matching 10 bases. CDR3 length: 16 amino acids. Germline V gene data show CDR1 as SGDLS and CDR2 as YYNGEE. DNA for the CDR3: TGTGCCAGCAGCGAAACGACAGGGGGCAGAACCTATGGCTACCCCTTC. It codes for CASSETTGGRTYGYPF.

The chain employs TRBV27 and TRBJ2-7; the D is unclear. The CDR3 covers 16 residues. Germline CDR1 reads MNHEY; CDR2 reads SMNVEV (reference sequence). The V end lost 0 bases, the J end lost 0 bases, and 12 bases lay between the germline ends. CDR3 bases: TGTGCCAGCAGTTTATCCTTCGCGTCGAGCTCCTACGAGCAGTACTTC. This codes for CASSLSFASSSYEQYF.

V usage is TRBV7-8 and J usage is TRBJ2-1, with 9 positions matching TRBD1. CDR1 and CDR2 from the germline V gene are SGHVS and FQNEAQ. J lost 3 bases, V lost 4 bases, and 4 bases had no gene match. The CDR3 is 15 amino acids. The CDR3 region has the DNA TGTGCCAGCAGCTATGGACAGGGGTACTACAATGAGCAGTTCTTC. Translation gives CASSYGQGYYNEQFF. Supplemented by reference TRBV7-8 and TRBJ2-1, the full variable domain reads GAGVSQSPRYKVAKRGQDVALRCDPISGHVSLFWYQQALGQGPEFLTYFQNEAQLDKSGLPSDRFFAERPEGSVSTLKIQRTQQEDSAVYLCASSYGQGYYNEQFFGPGTRLTVL.

The chain links TRBV18 to TRBJ2-5; D is possibly TRBD2 (6 bases). V gave up 0 bases and J gave up 6 bases, with 14 bases separating them. Germline V gene lookup returns CDR1 KGHSH and CDR2 LQKENI. The CDR3 totals 15 residues. Here the CDR3 DNA reads TGTGCCAGCTCACCACCGAGTATCGGGGGTCAGACCCAGTACTTC. Its protein product is CASSPPSIGGQTQYF.

V and J are TRBV7-9 and TRBJ2-3, with 8 bases identical to TRBD2. This CDR3 comprises 15 residues. CDR1 SEHNR and CDR2 FQNEAQ come from the germline V gene (reference sequence). Losses at the gene ends were 5 bases for V and 7 bases for J; bases not matched to a gene: 11. The CDR3 region is CASSQGAGAGNTQYF. The CDR3 DNA reads as TGTGCCAGCAGCCAGGGAGCGGGAGCTGGGAATACGCAGTATTTT.

The V and J genes are TRBV9 and TRBJ2-5; TRBD2 aligns across 8 bases. The germline CDR1 and CDR2 sequences are SGDLS and YYNGEE. Germline trimming cut 4 bases from V and 1 base from J; bases unmatched to any gene: 3. This CDR3 comprises 14 residues. The CDR3 sequence is CASSPTSGQETQYF. The CDR3 DNA follows: TGTGCCAGCAGCCCTACTAGCGGCCAAGAGACCCAGTACTTC.

V usage is TRBV7-9 and J usage is TRBJ1-1; D not certain. The V and J ends lost 2 bases and 6 bases respectively, with 7 bases between them. The CDR3 is 12 amino acids. Germline assignment: CDR1 SEHNR and CDR2 FQNEAQ (reference sequence). The CDR3 nucleotides read TGTGCCAGCAGCTTATTGTCGGCTGAAGCTTTCTTT. Amino acid sequence: CASSLLSAEAFF.